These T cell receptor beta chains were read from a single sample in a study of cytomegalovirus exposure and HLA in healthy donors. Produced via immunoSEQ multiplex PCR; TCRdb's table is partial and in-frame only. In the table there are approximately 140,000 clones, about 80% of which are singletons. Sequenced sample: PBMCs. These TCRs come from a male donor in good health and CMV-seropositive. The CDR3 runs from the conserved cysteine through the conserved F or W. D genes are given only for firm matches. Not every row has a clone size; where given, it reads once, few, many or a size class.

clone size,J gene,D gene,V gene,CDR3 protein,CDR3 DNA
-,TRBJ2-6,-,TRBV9,CASSPNFGPGSGANVLTF,TGTGCCAGCAGCCCTAACTTTGGTCCAGGCTCTGGGGCCAACGTCCTGACTTTC
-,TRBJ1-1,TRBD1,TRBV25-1,CASSDRTGGNTEAFF,TGTGCCAGCAGTGACCGCACAGGGGGGAACACTGAAGCTTTCTTT
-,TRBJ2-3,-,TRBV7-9,CASSYPRDTDTQYF,TGTGCCAGCAGCTACCCTCGGGACACAGATACGCAGTATTTT
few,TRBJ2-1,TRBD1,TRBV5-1,CASSSGTGAYNEQFF,TGCGCCAGCAGCTCGGGGACAGGGGCCTACAATGAGCAGTTCTTC
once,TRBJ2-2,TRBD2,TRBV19,CASSINAGGPGELFF,TGTGCCAGTAGTATAAATGCGGGAGGTCCCGGGGAGCTGTTTTTT
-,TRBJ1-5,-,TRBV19,CASSIARGQNSNQPQHF,TGTGCCAGTAGTATCGCTCGCGGACAGAATAGCAATCAGCCCCAGCATTTT
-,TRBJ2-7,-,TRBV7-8,CASSLFQASYEQYF,TGTGCCAGCAGCTTATTCCAGGCCAGCTACGAGCAGTACTTC
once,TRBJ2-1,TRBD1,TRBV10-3,CAISDPDRAMEMRDRSYNEQFF,TGTGCCATCAGTGATCCGGACAGGGCGATGGAGATGCGGGACCGCTCCTACAATGAGCAGTTCTTC
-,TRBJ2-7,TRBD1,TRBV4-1,CASSQEWDRREQYF,TGCGCCAGCAGCCAAGAATGGGACAGACGAGAGCAGTACTTC
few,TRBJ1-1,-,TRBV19,CASSGWTEAFF,TGTGCCAGTTCAGGGTGGACTGAAGCTTTCTTT
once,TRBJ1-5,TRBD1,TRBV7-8,CASSFVRGHGPQHF,TGTGCCAGCAGCTTTGTCAGGGGGCATGGGCCCCAGCATTTT
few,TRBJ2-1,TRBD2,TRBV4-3,CASSQGTSDLWEQFF,TGCGCCAGCAGCCAGGGGACTAGCGATTTGTGGGAGCAGTTCTTC
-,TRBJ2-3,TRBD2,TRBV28,CASLSKRDGDTQYF,TGTGCCAGCCTTAGTAAGCGGGACGGAGATACGCAGTATTTT
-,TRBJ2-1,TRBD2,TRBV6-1,CASSPGLAGSNEQFF,TGTGCCAGCAGTCCGGGGCTAGCGGGGAGCAATGAGCAGTTCTTC
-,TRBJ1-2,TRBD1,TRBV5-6,CASSLRTGGIYGYTF,TGTGCCAGCAGCCTGAGGACAGGGGGGATCTATGGCTACACCTTC
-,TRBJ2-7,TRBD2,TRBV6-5,CASTTLAGGEQYF,TGTGCCAGCACCACACTCGCGGGGGGAGAGCAGTACTTC
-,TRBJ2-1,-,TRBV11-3,CASSLRGSSYNEQFF,TGTGCCAGCAGCTTACGGGGGAGCTCCTACAATGAGCAGTTCTTC
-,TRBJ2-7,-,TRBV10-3,CAIRDSSSSYEQYF,TGTGCCATCAGAGACAGCTCCAGCTCCTACGAGCAGTACTTC
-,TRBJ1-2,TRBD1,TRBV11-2,CASSPGTGLSYGYTF,TGTGCCAGCAGCCCCGGGACAGGGTTGAGCTATGGCTACACCTTC
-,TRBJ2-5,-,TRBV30,CAWSRDQETQYF,TGTGCCTGGAGCAGGGACCAAGAGACCCAGTACTTC
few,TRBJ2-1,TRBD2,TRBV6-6,CASSYSNRAGGLEQFF,TGTGCCAGCAGTTACTCGAATCGAGCGGGGGGACTGGAGCAGTTCTTC
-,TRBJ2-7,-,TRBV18,CASSDPRQRFYEQYF,TGTGCCAGCTCAGACCCGAGACAGAGGTTTTACGAGCAGTACTTC
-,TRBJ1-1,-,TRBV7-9,CASSTGDTEAFF,TGTGCCAGCAGCACCGGGGACACAGAAGCTTTCTTT
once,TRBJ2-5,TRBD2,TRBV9,CASSAPGAGRVETQYF,TGTGCCAGCAGCGCTCCGGGCGCGGGGAGGGTTGAGACCCAGTACTTC
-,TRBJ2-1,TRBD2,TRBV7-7,CASSLAGGPGNEQFF,TGTGCTAGCAGCTTAGCGGGAGGGCCGGGGAATGAGCAGTTCTTC
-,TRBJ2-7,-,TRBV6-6,CASTLASREAFYEQYF,TGTGCCAGCACCTTAGCGTCGCGGGAAGCTTTCTACGAGCAGTACTTC
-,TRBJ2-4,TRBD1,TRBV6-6,CASSRGLLQYF,TGTGCCAGCAGCAGGGGGCTGCTGCAGTACTTC
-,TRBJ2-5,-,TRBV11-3,CASSLSSPYQETQYF,TGTGCCAGCAGCTTATCGAGCCCGTACCAAGAGACCCAGTACTTC
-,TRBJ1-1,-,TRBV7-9,CASSSQGNTEAFF,TGTGCCAGCAGTAGTCAGGGGAACACTGAAGCTTTCTTT
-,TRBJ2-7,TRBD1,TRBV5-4,CASSYGTEFYEQYF,TGTGCCAGCAGCTACGGGACAGAGTTCTACGAGCAGTACTTC
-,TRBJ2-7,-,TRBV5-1,CASSLAGGHEQYF,TGCGCCAGCAGCTTGGCGGGGGGCCACGAGCAGTACTTC
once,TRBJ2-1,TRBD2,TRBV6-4,CASSDSGLAGASNEQFF,TGTGCCAGCAGTGACTCGGGGCTAGCGGGGGCCTCCAATGAGCAGTTCTTC
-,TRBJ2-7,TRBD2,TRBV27,CASSTLAGDYEQYF,TGTGCCAGCAGTACCTTAGCGGGGGACTACGAGCAGTACTTC
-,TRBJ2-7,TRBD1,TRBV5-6,CASSWGQGYEQYF,TGTGCCAGCAGCTGGGGACAGGGCTACGAGCAGTACTTC
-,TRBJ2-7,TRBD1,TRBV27,CASSLFGTATYEQYF,TGTGCCAGCAGTTTATTCGGGACAGCTACTTACGAGCAGTACTTC